The source of this T cell receptor (beta chain) is a study of synovial regulatory T cells in juvenile arthritis. Broader study findings: Largely private between patients, iaTreg TCR repertoires showed partial overlap with synovial Teff and blood CPL repertoires.

Assay: immunoSEQ multiplex PCR; the TCRdb copy retains only in-frame clones and omits some. Reported are several thousand clones; the ten largest clones contain roughly 1.5%. As to this clone: The antigen remains undetermined.

The receptor's source is a donor between 2 and 35 years old with juvenile idiopathic arthritis. The sample was Treg cells from blood. As to subset: remaining (HLA-DR-negative) circulating blood Treg cells.

CDR3: CASRRGQGENTIYF. The rearrangement links TRBV2 to TRBJ1-3; with no DNA, the TCRdb D assignment of TRBD1 cannot be verified. Germline CDR1 and CDR2: SNHLY and FYNNEI. The CDR3 is 14 amino acids. No nucleotide data were recorded.